The next 9 T cell receptor beta chains were all read from a single sample in a study of early T cells in non-severe SARS-CoV-2 infection. TCRdb reprocessed the 5' RACE reads via MiXCR and lists one record per CDR3 protein. The sample has about 80,000 distinct CDR3 sequences; about 15% are singletons. Sequenced: whole blood. All receptors come from an adult who was a healthcare worker with PCR-confirmed SARS-CoV-2 infection or an uninfected control (not recorded which).

V usage is TRBV18 and J usage is TRBJ2-1; D unresolved. CDR3 length: 11 amino acids. The V gene lost 3 bases and the J gene lost 6 bases, with 3 bases spanning the gap. Germline values: CDR1 KGHSH, CDR2 LQKENI. DNA for the CDR3: TGTGCCAGCTCACCTGGCAATGAGCAGTTCTTC. Amino acids: CASSPGNEQFF.

The CDR3 region has the DNA TGCAGTGCTAGGCCCAGGGGGTACGACGAGCAGTACTTC. Its protein product is CSARPRGYDEQYF. The genes are TRBV20-1 and TRBJ2-7; TRBD1 matches 7 bases. Losses at the gene ends were 3 bases for V and 5 bases for J; bases not matched to a gene: 7. The CDR3 is made up of 13 amino acids. Germline V gives CDR1 DFQATT, CDR2 SNEGSKA (reference sequence).

V is TRBV3-1 and J is TRBJ1-6, with 9 bases aligning to TRBD1. J was trimmed by 7 bases and V by 2 bases; bases with no gene match: 9. The CDR3 runs to 17 residues. CDR1 and CDR2 from the germline V gene are LGHDT and YNNKEL (reference sequence). The CDR3 region is CASSQRGAGQGNSPLHF. The CDR3, as DNA: TGTGCCAGCAGCCAAAGGGGGGCCGGACAGGGGAATTCACCCCTCCACTTT.

The J gene is TRBJ2-1, the V gene TRBV7-9; 7 bases map to TRBD2. The ends lost 2 bases at V and 9 bases at J; junction bases unmatched: 1. The CDR3 totals 12 residues. CDR1 and CDR2 (germline): SEHNR, FQNEAQ (reference sequence). CDR3 amino acids: CASSLSGTEQFF. The CDR3 DNA reads as TGTGCCAGCAGCTTAAGCGGGACTGAGCAGTTCTTC.

The CDR3 DNA follows: TGCAGTGCTAGAGGAATAGGGGACACCCGAACTCGGGGTAATTCACCCCTCCACTTT. This gives the protein CSARGIGDTRTRGNSPLHF. The V gene is TRBV20-1, the J gene TRBJ1-6; possibly TRBD1 for D (6 bases). This CDR3 comprises 19 residues. Trimming shortened V by 1 base and J by 6 bases, and 25 bases separated the two germline ends. CDR1 DFQATT and CDR2 SNEGSKA come from the germline V gene (reference sequence).

V gene TRBV28 combines with J gene TRBJ1-2; a possible D gene is TRBD1 (5 bases). The V end was cut by 8 bases, the J end by 8 bases, with 12 bases between. Germline CDR1 and CDR2: MDHEN and SYDVKM. The CDR3 contains 11 residues. CDR3 protein: CASGAGEGYTF. DNA of the CDR3: TGTGCCAGCGGGGCCGGAGAAGGCTACACCTTC.

This chain joins TRBV29-1 and TRBJ1-1; D might be TRBD1 (6 bases). The CDR3 consists of 13 residues. CDR1 and CDR2 from the germline V gene are SQVTM and ANQGSEA. Trimming took off 7 bases at V and 5 bases at J, with 17 bases between the two ends. CDR3 DNA: TGCAGCGCCCATCAGGGGAGTGAGACTGAAGCTTTCTTT. Protein: CSAHQGSETEAFF.

This chain uses TRBV28 with TRBJ2-2, with D unresolved. The CDR3 is 12 amino acids. The V gene lost 3 bases and the J gene lost 5 bases, with 4 bases spanning the gap. CDR1 and CDR2 (germline): MDHEN, SYDVKM. The CDR3 protein is CASSLRTGELFF. The CDR3 nucleotides are TGTGCCAGCAGTTTGCGGACCGGGGAGCTGTTTTTT.

This clonotype was seen ten or more times. This chain connects TRBV18 to TRBJ1-2; D is possibly TRBD1 (6 bases). CDR1 is KGHSH, CDR2 LQKENI, per germline. Trimming took off 3 bases at V and 4 bases at J, with 15 bases between the two ends. There are 15 residues in the CDR3. The DNA for the CDR3 is TGTGCCAGCTCACCGCCCACAGGGTCCGGCTATGGCTACACCTTC. Residues: CASSPPTGSGYGYTF.